Below, 24 T cell receptor beta chains from the same sample are listed, as sequenced in a study of control samples from healthy donors and cancer patients. This table comes from immunoSEQ multiplex PCR, and its TCRdb copy is limited to in-frame clones, with some not included. This table has about 150,000 clones, around 86% appearing once. Sample: blood. These TCRs come from a man aged 25-45 years in good health.

This clone was recorded a few times. The chain joins TRBV5-6 to TRBJ1-1; no clear D gene. Germline V gives CDR1 SGHDT, CDR2 YYEEEE. This CDR3 comprises 11 residues. The V and J ends lost 2 bases and 7 bases respectively, with 6 bases between them. CDR3 sequence reads: CASSFDGEAFF. Written as DNA, the CDR3 is TGTGCCAGCAGCTTCGACGGTGAAGCTTTCTTT.

The chain is built from TRBV20-1 and TRBJ1-1, with D possibly matching TRBD1 (5 bases). Germline CDR1 reads DFQATT; CDR2 reads SNEGSKA (reference sequence). V shed 3 bases and J shed 7 bases, with 9 bases lying between them. The CDR3 is made up of 11 amino acids. CDR3 coding DNA: TGCAGTGCTAGGAGGGGTTATGAAGCTTTCTTT. As protein: CSARRGYEAFF.

This clone was found once. V and J are TRBV29-1 and TRBJ2-3; TRBD1 matches 8 bases. The CDR3 totals 16 residues. Germline values: CDR1 SQVTM, CDR2 ANQGSEA. V lost 2 bases and J lost 2; bases outside the gene matches: 9. CDR3 sequence: CSVEPSGTGYTDTQYF. DNA for the CDR3: TGCAGCGTTGAACCCTCCGGGACAGGCTACACAGATACGCAGTATTTT.

The chain combines TRBV7-6 with TRBJ2-7; 8 nucleotides align to TRBD1. The CDR3 sequence is 14 residues long. Germline CDR1 is SGHVS and CDR2 is FNYEAQ. J lost 4 bases, V lost 1 base, and 3 bases had no gene match. This CDR3 reads CASSLGQGAYEQYF. Written as DNA, the CDR3 is TGTGCCAGCAGCTTAGGTCAGGGGGCGTACGAGCAGTACTTC.

The V gene is TRBV2, the J gene TRBJ1-1; 10 bases line up with TRBD1. J gave up 6 bases and V 9 bases, and 10 bases lay outside the gene matches. The CDR3 spans 14 residues. The V gene's germline CDR1 is SNHLY and CDR2 FYNNEI. CDR3 DNA: TGTGCCAGTACCCGGGACAGGGGACTCGCTGAAGCTTTCTTT. Translated: CASTRDRGLAEAFF.

This clone has a handful of counts. The V and J genes are TRBV27 and TRBJ2-3; D is possibly TRBD2 (5 bases). The CDR3 loop spans 16 amino acids. Germline V gene data show CDR1 as MNHEY and CDR2 as SMNVEV (reference sequence). V was pared by 5 bases and J by 0 bases, with 15 bases between. CDR3 residues: CASSPGWGVSTDTQYF. The CDR3 nucleotides read TGTGCCAGCAGTCCAGGTTGGGGAGTGAGCACAGATACGCAGTATTTT.

This sequence joins TRBV29-1 and TRBJ1-2; 7 bases are a match to TRBD1. There are 13 residues in the CDR3. Looked up from germline, CDR1 is SQVTM and CDR2 is ANQGSEA. The V segment lost 6 bases and the J segment 2 bases; nucleotides outside the gene matches: 6. CDR3 protein: CSVQTGDNYGYTF. The CDR3 DNA is TGCAGCGTCCAAACAGGGGACAACTATGGCTACACCTTC.

The gene calls are TRBV9 and TRBJ1-2; the D is unclear. Trimming pared 4 bases from V and 5 bases from J, leaving 15 bases between. The germline CDR1 and CDR2 sequences are SGDLS and YYNGEE. CDR3 length: 14 amino acids. The CDR3 DNA follows: TGTGCCAGCAGCCGAGCAGTGGGCGAGTATGGCTACACCTTC. This codes for CASSRAVGEYGYTF. Complete variable domain (other parts from reference TRBV9 and TRBJ1-2): DSGVTQTPKHLITATGQRVTLRCSPRSGDLSVYWYQQSLDQGLQFLIQYYNGEERAKGNILERFSAQQFPDLHSELNLSSLELGDSALYFCASSRAVGEYGYTFGSGTRLTVV.

The CDR3 spells CASSLEATTNEKLFF. CDR3 nucleotide sequence: TGCGCCAGCAGCTTGGAGGCAACAACTAATGAAAAACTGTTTTTT. The chain employs TRBV5-1 and TRBJ1-4; no definite D call. Trimming removed 0 bases from V and 0 bases from J, with 6 bases in between. CDR3 length: 15 amino acids. Germline assignment: CDR1 SGHRS and CDR2 YFSETQ.

The gene calls are TRBV6-5 and TRBJ2-1, with 7 bases aligning to TRBD2. With V trimmed by 2 bases and J by 1 base, 5 bases remained unmatched. The CDR3 has 16 residues. The germline V gene encodes CDR1 MNHEY and CDR2 SVGAGI. The CDR3 region has the DNA TGTGCCAGCAGTTACATTGGGGGGGTATCCTACAATGAGCAGTTCTTC. Protein sequence: CASSYIGGVSYNEQFF.

This sequence joins TRBV29-1 and TRBJ2-3; weak D call: TRBD2 (5 bases). CDR1 is SQVTM and CDR2 is ANQGSEA in the germline V gene. The CDR3 extends over 15 amino acids. V was pared by 3 bases and J by 0 bases, with 13 bases between. The DNA of the CDR3 is TGCAGCGTTGATCGGCTTAGCGACAGCACAGATACGCAGTATTTT. Protein sequence: CSVDRLSDSTDTQYF.

As DNA, the CDR3 is TGTGCCAGCAGCCATGGGCTGAACACTGAAGCTTTCTTT. It is translated as CASSHGLNTEAFF. This chain connects TRBV11-1 to TRBJ1-1, with D unresolved. In germline, CDR1 is SGHAT, CDR2 FQDESV (reference sequence). Trimming stripped 5 bases from V and 0 bases from J, with 7 bases between. The CDR3 has 13 residues.

The chain recombines TRBV5-1 with TRBJ2-5; TRBD2 matches at 7 bases. The junction had 7 bases not matched to a gene; V was cut back by 5 bases and J by 6 bases. CDR3 length: 13 residues. Germline V gene lookup returns CDR1 SGHRS and CDR2 YFSETQ. The CDR3 DNA is TGCGCCAGCAGTCCCGGCGGGAGCAAGACCCAGTACTTC. It translates to CASSPGGSKTQYF.

The chain combines TRBV5-4 with TRBJ2-7; 9 bases fit TRBD1. The CDR3 loop spans 14 amino acids. Germline CDR1 is SGHNT and CDR2 is YYREEE (reference sequence). V dropped 4 bases and J dropped 10; count of bases not matched to a gene: 12. In DNA, the CDR3 is TGTGCCAGCAGCGCAACAACCCGGGACAGGGCTCAGTACTTC. This encodes CASSATTRDRAQYF.

The chain joins TRBV11-3 to TRBJ2-7; D is unresolved. The V gene lost 5 bases and the J gene lost 0 bases, with 11 bases spanning the gap. The V gene's germline CDR1 is SGHNT and CDR2 YENEEA. This CDR3 has 14 residues. Here the CDR3 reads CASSRQGASYEQYF. CDR3 coding DNA: TGTGCCAGCAGCCGACAAGGCGCCTCCTACGAGCAGTACTTC. The variable domain in full, with the rest retrieved from reference TRBV11-3 and TRBJ2-7, is EAGVVQSPRYKIIEKKQPVAFWCNPISGHNTLYWYLQNLGQGPELLIRYENEEAVDDSQLPKDRFSAERLKGVDSTLKIQPAELGDSAVYLCASSRQGASYEQYFGPGTRLTVT.

This chain joins TRBV5-1 and TRBJ1-1; no definite D call. Germline CDR1 SGHRS, CDR2 YFSETQ. The CDR3 has 13 residues. The V end lost 0 bases, the J end lost 4 bases, and 7 bases lay between the germline ends. As DNA, the CDR3 is TGCGCCAGCAGCTTGGGAGGGAGCACTGAAGCTTTCTTT. It specifies CASSLGGSTEAFF.

V is TRBV9 and J is TRBJ2-5; no definite D call. Looked up from germline, CDR1 is SGDLS and CDR2 is YYNGEE. This CDR3 is 13 amino acids long. Deletions cut 3 bases from V and 3 bases from J, with 9 bases between. The CDR3 reads CASSALREETQYF. The CDR3 DNA reads as TGTGCCAGCAGCGCGCTGCGCGAAGAGACCCAGTACTTC.

V gene TRBV4-3 combines with J gene TRBJ2-7, with 7 bases aligning to TRBD1. Unmatched junction bases numbered 11, after V lost 4 bases and J lost 2 bases. The CDR3 runs 16 residues. The germline CDR1 and CDR2 sequences are LGHNA and YSLEER. CDR3 residues: CASSPDSQGQTYEQYF. The CDR3 coding sequence is TGCGCCAGCAGCCCGGATTCACAGGGGCAGACCTACGAGCAGTACTTC.

The V gene is TRBV7-6, the J gene TRBJ2-7, with D tentatively TRBD1 or TRBD2 (6 bases each). Trimming cost V 0 bases and J 1 base, with 10 bases left between them. The CDR3 is made up of 15 amino acids. The germline V gene encodes CDR1 SGHVS and CDR2 FNYEAQ. CDR3 protein: CASSLAGGRSYEQYF. CDR3 sequence (DNA): TGTGCCAGCAGCTTAGCTGGGGGGCGATCCTACGAGCAGTACTTC.

The rearrangement joins TRBV5-6 to TRBJ1-2; D remains ambiguous. Germline V lookup: CDR1 SGHDT, CDR2 YYEEEE. Trimming removed 0 bases from V and 0 bases from J, with 9 bases in between. The CDR3 is 15 amino acids. The CDR3 nucleotides read TGTGCCAGCAGCTTGGGGGCCGGTGCTAACTATGGCTACACCTTC. Residues: CASSLGAGANYGYTF.

This CDR3 reads CASSDWVTEQFF. The CDR3 DNA reads TGTGCCAGCAGTGATTGGGTAACTGAGCAGTTCTTC. The chain employs TRBV2 and TRBJ2-1; D ambiguous. The CDR3 has 12 residues. Germline V gene data show CDR1 as SNHLY and CDR2 as FYNNEI. The ends were cut back, 3 bases at V and 9 bases at J, with 9 bases in the middle. Drawing the rest from reference TRBV2 and TRBJ2-1, the complete variable domain is EPEVTQTPSHQVTQMGQEVILRCVPISNHLYFYWYRQILGQKVEFLVSFYNNEISEKSEIFDDQFSVERPDGSNFTLKIRSTKLEDSAMYFCASSDWVTEQFFGPGTRLTVL.

The chain uses TRBV20-1 and TRBJ2-5; tentative D call: TRBD2 (6 bases). Germline lookup yields CDR1 DFQATT and CDR2 SNEGSKA (reference sequence). Trimming removed 3 bases from V and 5 bases from J, with 7 bases in between. The CDR3 is 11 residues long. The CDR3 is CSASLAETQYF. The CDR3, as DNA: TGCAGTGCTAGCCTAGCGGAGACCCAGTACTTC.

The count of this clone is one. The chain couples TRBV7-2 to TRBJ2-5, with 8 bases matching TRBD2. The CDR3 consists of 16 residues. Germline V gives CDR1 SGHTA, CDR2 FQGNSA. V lost 4 bases to trimming and J lost 3 bases; unmatched junction nucleotides: 10. The DNA for the CDR3 is TGTGCCAGCAGCTCCCCCGGGACTAGGGAGAAAGAGACCCAGTACTTC. Translated: CASSSPGTREKETQYF. Full variable domain (missing parts from reference TRBV7-2 and TRBJ2-5): GAGVSQSPSNKVTEKGKDVELRCDPISGHTALYWYRQSLGQGLEFLIYFQGNSAPDKSGLPSDRFSAERTGGSVSTLTIQRTQQEDSAVYLCASSSPGTREKETQYFGPGTRLLVL.

The chain is built from TRBV27 and TRBJ2-2; 13 bases fit TRBD2. From germline, CDR1 is MNHEY and CDR2 SMNVEV (reference sequence). J was trimmed by 7 bases and V by 6 bases; bases with no gene match: 5. CDR3 size: 15 residues. Here the CDR3 DNA reads TGTGCCAGCAGCCTGGGGACTAGCGGGATCGGGGAGCTGTTTTTT. Its translation: CASSLGTSGIGELFF.